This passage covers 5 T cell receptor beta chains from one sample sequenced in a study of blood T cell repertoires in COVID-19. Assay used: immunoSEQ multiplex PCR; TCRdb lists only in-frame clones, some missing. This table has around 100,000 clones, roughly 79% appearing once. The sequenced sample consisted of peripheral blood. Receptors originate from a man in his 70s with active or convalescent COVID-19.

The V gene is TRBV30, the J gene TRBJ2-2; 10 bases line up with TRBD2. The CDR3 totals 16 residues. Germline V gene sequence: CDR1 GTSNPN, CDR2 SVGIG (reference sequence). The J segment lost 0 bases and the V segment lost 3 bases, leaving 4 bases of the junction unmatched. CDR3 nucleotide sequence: TGTGCCTGGAGCCCCCTAGCGGGGGCGAACACCGGGGAGCTGTTTTTT. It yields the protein CAWSPLAGANTGELFF.

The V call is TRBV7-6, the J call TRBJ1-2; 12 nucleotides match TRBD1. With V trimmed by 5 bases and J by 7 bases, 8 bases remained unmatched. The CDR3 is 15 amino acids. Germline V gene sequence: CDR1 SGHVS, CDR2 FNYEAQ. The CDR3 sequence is CASSPTGQGARGYTF. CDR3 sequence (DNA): TGTGCCAGCAGCCCTACGGGACAGGGGGCACGTGGCTACACCTTC.

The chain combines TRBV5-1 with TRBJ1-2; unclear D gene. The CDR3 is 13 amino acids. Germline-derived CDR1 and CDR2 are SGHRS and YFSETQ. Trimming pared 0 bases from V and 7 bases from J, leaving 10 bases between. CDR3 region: CASSLERQSGYTF. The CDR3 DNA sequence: TGCGCCAGCAGCTTGGAGAGGCAGAGTGGCTACACCTTC.

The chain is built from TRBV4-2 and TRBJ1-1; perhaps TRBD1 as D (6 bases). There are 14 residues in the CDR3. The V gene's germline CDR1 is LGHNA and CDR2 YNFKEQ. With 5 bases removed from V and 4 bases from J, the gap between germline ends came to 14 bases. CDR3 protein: CASSAVGGGTEAFF. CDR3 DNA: TGTGCCAGCAGCGCCGTAGGGGGGGGCACTGAAGCTTTCTTT.

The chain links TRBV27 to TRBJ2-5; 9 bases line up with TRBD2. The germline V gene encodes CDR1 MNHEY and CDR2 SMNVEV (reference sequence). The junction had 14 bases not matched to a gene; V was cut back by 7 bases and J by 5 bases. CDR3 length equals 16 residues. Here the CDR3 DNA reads TGTGCCAGCATGAGGGCCAGCGGGGGGAGTCGGGAGACCCAGTACTTC. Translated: CASMRASGGSRETQYF.